This TCR beta chain was documented in a study of prognosis after radiotherapy for stage I lung cancer. CDR3 length: 12 amino acids. Germline V gene lookup returns CDR1 DFQATT and CDR2 SNEGSKA (reference sequence). Amplification of the TCR beta CDR3 (from genomic DNA) was done by two-round multiplex PCR. The authors ran first-round PCR with primers specific to each TRBV and TRBJ gene. Second-round PCR used universal primers. TCRdb reprocessed the multiplex PCR reads with MiXCR, giving one entry per CDR3 protein. This table has about 12,000 distinct CDR3 sequences, roughly 52% appearing once. The chain employs TRBV20-1 and TRBJ2-7; either TRBD1 or TRBD2 may supply D (5 bases each). This sequence originates from a donor over 45 with non-small cell lung cancer. Sample: PBMCs, taken before or after stereotactic body radiation therapy (not recorded which). CDR3 residues: CSAFGTAYEQYF. The CDR3 nucleotides are TGCAGCGCCTTCGGGACCGCCTACGAGCAGTACTTC.